The text below deals with one T cell receptor (beta chain). Generated by immunoSEQ multiplex PCR, the TCRdb table keeps only in-frame clones and is missing some. Of about 130,000 clones in the sample, about 93% were seen once. The V gene's germline CDR1 is MNHEY and CDR2 SVGAGI. Trimming stripped 5 bases from V and 7 bases from J, with 12 bases between. The CDR3 length is 13 residues. The sample comes from a study of control samples from healthy donors and cancer patients. The TCR sequence derives from a man in his fifties with head and neck cancer. Sequenced: PBMCs. The chain combines TRBV6-5 with TRBJ2-1, with unresolved D. CDR3 residues: CASSPAQWNEQFF. DNA for the CDR3: TGTGCCAGCAGTCCAGCTCAATGGAATGAGCAGTTCTTC.